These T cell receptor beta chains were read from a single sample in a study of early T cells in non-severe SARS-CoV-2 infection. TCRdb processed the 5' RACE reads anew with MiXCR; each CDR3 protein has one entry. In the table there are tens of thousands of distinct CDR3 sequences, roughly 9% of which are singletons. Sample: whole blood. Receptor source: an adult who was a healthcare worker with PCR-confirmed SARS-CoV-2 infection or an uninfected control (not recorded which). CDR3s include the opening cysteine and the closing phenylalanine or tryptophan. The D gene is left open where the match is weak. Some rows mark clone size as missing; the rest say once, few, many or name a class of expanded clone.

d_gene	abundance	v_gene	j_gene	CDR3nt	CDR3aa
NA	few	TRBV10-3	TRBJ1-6	TGTGCCGCAAAGGGGGACACGGATAATTCACCCCTCCACTTT	CAAKGDTDNSPLHF
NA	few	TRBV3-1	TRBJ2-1	TGTGCCAGCAGTCGCCTCGAAGGCTATGAGCAGTTCTTC	CASSRLEGYEQFF
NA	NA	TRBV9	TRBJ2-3	TGTGCCAGCAGCGTAGTTGGGGAGACAGATACGCAGTATTTT	CASSVVGETDTQYF
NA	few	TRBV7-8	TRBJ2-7	TGTGCCAGCAGCCCAGTCGGAAACGAACAGTACTTC	CASSPVGNEQYF
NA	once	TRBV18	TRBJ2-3	TGTGCCAGCTCACCGACGGATACCACAGATACGCAGTATTTT	CASSPTDTTDTQYF
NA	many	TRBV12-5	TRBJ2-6	TGTGCTAGTGGTTTGGGTCCAGGGTCTGGGGCCAACGTCCTGACTTTC	CASGLGPGSGANVLTF
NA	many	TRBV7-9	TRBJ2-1	TGTGCCAGCAGCTTAGTTTTGGACGAGCAGTTCTTC	CASSLVLDEQFF
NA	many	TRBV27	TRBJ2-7	TGTGCCAGCAGGCTCCACCCATCCTACGAGCAGTACTTC	CASRLHPSYEQYF
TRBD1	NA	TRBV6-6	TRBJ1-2	TGTGCCAGCTGGGACAGAGCTAACTATGGCTACACCTTC	CASWDRANYGYTF
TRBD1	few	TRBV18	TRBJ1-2	TGTGCCAGCTCACCGGGACAGGAGACCTATGGCTACACCTTC	CASSPGQETYGYTF
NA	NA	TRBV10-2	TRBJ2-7	TGCGCCAGCAGTCTATCGGGGCGTGGTAACGAGCAGTACTTC	CASSLSGRGNEQYF
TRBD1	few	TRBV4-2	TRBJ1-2	TGTGCCAGCAGCCAAGCCTTGACAGGGATCAGTGGCTACACCTTC	CASSQALTGISGYTF
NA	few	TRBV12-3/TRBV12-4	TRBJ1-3	TGTGCCAGCGGAAACGGGGCTTGGGACACCATATATTTT	CASGNGAWDTIYF
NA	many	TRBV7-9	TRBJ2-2	TGTGCCAGCATCCCACAAGGGGGGATGGCCGGGGAGCTGTTTTTT	CASIPQGGMAGELFF
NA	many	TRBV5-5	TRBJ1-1	TGTGCCACCGCTCTGGGGCCGTTCACTGAAGCTTTCTTT	CATALGPFTEAFF
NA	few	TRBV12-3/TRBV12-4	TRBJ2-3	TGTGCCAGCAGTTTACCCCGCCAGACAGATACGCAGTATTTT	CASSLPRQTDTQYF
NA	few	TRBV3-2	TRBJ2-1	TGTGCCAGCAGCCAACAAGCGGGGGCCCGGAATGAGCAGTTCTTC	CASSQQAGARNEQFF
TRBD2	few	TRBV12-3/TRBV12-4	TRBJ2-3	TGTGCCAGCAGTTTATCACTAGCGGGGGGAGACACAGATACGCAGTATTTT	CASSLSLAGGDTDTQYF
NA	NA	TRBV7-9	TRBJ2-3	TGTGCCCGCAGAGTGGGGAAAATGGCAGATACGCAGTATTTT	CARRVGKMADTQYF
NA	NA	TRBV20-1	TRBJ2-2	TGCAGTGCTAGTTCGAACACCGGGGAGCTGTTTTTT	CSASSNTGELFF
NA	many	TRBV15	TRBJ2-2	TGTGCCACCGGCCAGGCCGGGGAGCTGTTTTTT	CATGQAGELFF
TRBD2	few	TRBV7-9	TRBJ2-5	TGTGCCAGCAGCCGAGGGACTAGCGGGGCAGAGACCCAGTACTTC	CASSRGTSGAETQYF
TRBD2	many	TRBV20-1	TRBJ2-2	TGCAGTGCCACATCTAGCGGGGGGGCCGGGGAGCTGTTTTTT	CSATSSGGAGELFF
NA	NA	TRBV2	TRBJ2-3	TGTGCCAGCAGTGAAGTGACAGATACGCAGTATTTT	CASSEVTDTQYF
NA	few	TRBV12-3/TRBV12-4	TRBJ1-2	TGTGCCAGCAGTTCCAATCCCTGGGGCTACACCTTC	CASSSNPWGYTF
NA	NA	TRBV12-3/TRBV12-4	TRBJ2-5	TGTGCCAGCAGTTTTTGGGGTATTCAAGAGAACCAGTACTTC	CASSFWGIQENQYF
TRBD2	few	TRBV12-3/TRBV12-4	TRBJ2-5	TGTGCCAGCAGCCTGCTAGCGGAAGAGACCCAGTACTTC	CASSLLAEETQYF
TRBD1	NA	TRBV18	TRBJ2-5	TGTGCCAGCTCACCCCGAAATCCGGGACAGTCTCAAGAGACCCAGTACTTC	CASSPRNPGQSQETQYF
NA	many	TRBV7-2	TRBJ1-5	TGTGCCAGCAGCTTACAGGGGTATAGCAATCAGCCCCAGCATTTT	CASSLQGYSNQPQHF
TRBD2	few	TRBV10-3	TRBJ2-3	TGTGCCATCCAGACTAGCGGGGGGGCTAGCACAGATACGCAGTATTTT	CAIQTSGGASTDTQYF
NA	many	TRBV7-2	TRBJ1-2	TGTGCCAGCAGCGCGGACATCAACTATGGCTACACCTTC	CASSADINYGYTF
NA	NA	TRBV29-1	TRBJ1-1	TGCAGCGTTGTTGACGTAGAAGCTTTCTTT	CSVVDVEAFF
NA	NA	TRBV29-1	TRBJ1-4	TGCAGCGTTGCTCTTTTCAAAGGGGCATCTAATGAAAAACTGTTTTTT	CSVALFKGASNEKLFF
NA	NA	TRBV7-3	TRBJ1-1	TGTGCCAGCAGCCAAGAAACGAACACTGAAGCTTTCTTT	CASSQETNTEAFF
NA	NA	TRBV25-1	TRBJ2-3	TGTGCCAGCAGTGATGCGGGGGCGCGAGATACGCAGTATTTT	CASSDAGARDTQYF
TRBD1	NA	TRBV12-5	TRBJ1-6	TGTGCTAGTGGATTGGACAGGGCTGAGAATTCACCCCTCCATTTT	CASGLDRAENSPLHF
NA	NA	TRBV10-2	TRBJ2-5	TGCGCCAGCAGTGCAGGCGTTGGTCGGCAAGAGACCCAGTACTTC	CASSAGVGRQETQYF
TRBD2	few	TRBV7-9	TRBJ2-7	TGTGCCAGCAGCCCAAAGGCGGGGGTCGAGCAGTACTTC	CASSPKAGVEQYF
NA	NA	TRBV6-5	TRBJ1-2	TGTGCCAGCACTTCAAACAGGGAAAACTATGGCTACACCTTC	CASTSNRENYGYTF
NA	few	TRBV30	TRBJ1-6	TGTGCCTGGAGTCCCGACATGGGGCCCCTCCACTTT	CAWSPDMGPLHF
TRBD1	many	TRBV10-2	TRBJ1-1	TGCGCCAGCAGCTTCCCGGGACAGGGAAACACTGAAGCTTTCTTT	CASSFPGQGNTEAFF
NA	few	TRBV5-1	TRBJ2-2	TGCGCCAGCAGCCAGACAGAGAACACCGGGGAGCTGTTTTTT	CASSQTENTGELFF
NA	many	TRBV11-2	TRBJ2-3	TGTGCCAGCAGCTCAGCCCGGGGAGAAACGCAGTATTTT	CASSSARGETQYF
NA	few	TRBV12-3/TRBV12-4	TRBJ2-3	TGTGCCAGCAGTTTAAAGCCAGGCACAGATACGCAGTATTTT	CASSLKPGTDTQYF
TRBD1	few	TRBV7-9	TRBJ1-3	TGTGCCAGCAGACTCTCTGGACAGGGGCTAAATGGAAACACCATATATTTT	CASRLSGQGLNGNTIYF
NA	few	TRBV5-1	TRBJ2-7	TGCGCCAGCCGTGATTACTCCACAGGTACATACGAGCAGTACTTC	CASRDYSTGTYEQYF
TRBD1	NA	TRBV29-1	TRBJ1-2	TGCAGCGGTGGGACAGAATCAGGAGGTGGCTACACCTTC	CSGGTESGGGYTF
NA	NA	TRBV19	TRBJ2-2	TGTGCCAGTTCAGGGACGACAGTTTGGAACACCGGGGAGCTGTTTTTT	CASSGTTVWNTGELFF
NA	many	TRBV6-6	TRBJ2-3	TGTGCCAGCACCCCAGGGGCGGGTAGCACAGATACGCAGTATTTT	CASTPGAGSTDTQYF
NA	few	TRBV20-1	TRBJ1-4	TGCAGTGCTAGCAGGCTGGAGGGACTGTTTTTT	CSASRLEGLFF
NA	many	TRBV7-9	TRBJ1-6	TGTGCCAGCAGCTTAGAGGGGAGCTCCTATAATTCACCCCTCCACTTT	CASSLEGSSYNSPLHF
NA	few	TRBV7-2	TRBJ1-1	TGTGCCAGCAGCTTATATAGCCTGAACACTGAAGCTTTCTTT	CASSLYSLNTEAFF
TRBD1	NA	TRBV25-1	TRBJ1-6	TGTGCCAGCAGTCCGATCGGACAGGGAGGTATTTCACCCCTCCACTTT	CASSPIGQGGISPLHF
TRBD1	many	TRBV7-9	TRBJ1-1	TGTGCCAGCAGCCGTGCAGGGGGCACTGAAGCTTTCTTT	CASSRAGGTEAFF